These 28 T cell receptor beta chains were sequenced from one sample in a study of tumor-infiltrating lymphocytes in primary liver carcinoma. The input was 450 to 500 ng total RNA; TCR beta cDNA was made from it with a constant-region primer. Each TCR beta library was derived from three nested multiplex PCR rounds that employed slightly modified ARM-PCR. The opening two PCR rounds, 10 cycles each, paired TRBV1-TRBV30 forward primers with a C-beta reverse primer. TCRdb re-called the multiplex PCR reads through MiXCR, storing one row per CDR3 protein. The table has fewer than 250,000 distinct CDR3 sequences, 65% seen once. Researchers drew blood RNA from unsorted whole blood and extracted germline DNA as well. Sequencing was carried out using peripheral blood. The receptors stem from a woman between 55 and 75 years old with primary liver carcinoma and hepatitis B virus infection.

The table lists this clonotype with a count of one. At one of its ends the junction is not consistent with the germline gene, which may arise from a read error. The rearrangement uses TRBV29-1 and TRBJ1-5; TRBD1 might be the D (5 bases). Germline V gene lookup returns CDR1 SQVTM and CDR2 ANQGSEA. The CDR3 is 13 residues long. The CDR3 sequence is CSALVSGGQPLHF. CDR3 DNA sequence: TGCAGCGCCTTAGTTTCTGGGGGTCAGCCCCTGCATTTT. Looking up the rest from reference TRBV29-1 and TRBJ1-5 gives the full variable domain: SAVISQKPSRDICQRGTSLTIQCQVDSQVTMMFWYRQQPGQSLTLIATANQGSEATYESGFVIDKFPISRPNLTFSTLTVSNMSPEDSSIYLCSALVSGGQPLHFGDGTRLSIL.

CDR3 region: CTSSLVSPSGIADTQYF. The DNA of the CDR3 is TGTACTAGCAGCTTAGTGTCGCCTAGCGGGATCGCAGATACGCAGTATTTT. The chain links TRBV11-2 to TRBJ2-3; 9 nucleotides agree with TRBD2. Germline CDR1 reads SGHAT; CDR2 reads FQNNGV. This CDR3 spans 17 amino acids.

As regards this clonotype: A junction end diverges from the germline sequence, so it may reflect a read error. The rearrangement uses TRBV4-1 and TRBJ2-7; D may be TRBD1 (7 bases). This CDR3 spans 17 amino acids. Germline V CDR1 and CDR2: MGHRA, YSYEKL. CDR3 coding DNA: TGCGCCAGCAGCCAAGACCTAGGCTACAGGGGACTCTACAAGCAGTACTTC. Translating gives CASSQDLGYRGLYKQYF.

At least ten counts were recorded for this clonotype. V gene TRBV5-8 combines with J gene TRBJ2-4; the D gene is possibly TRBD2 (6 bases). The V and J ends lost 2 bases and 9 bases respectively, with 9 bases between them. CDR3 length equals 12 residues. Germline V lookup: CDR1 SGHTS, CDR2 YDEGEE. CDR3 loop: CASSLWGGIQYF. The CDR3 nucleotides read TGTGCCAGCAGCTTATGGGGAGGCATTCAGTACTTC.

The chain couples TRBV6-5 to TRBJ1-1; possible D gene TRBD1, 5 bases. V lost 4 bases and J 7 bases, leaving 13 bases between the germline ends. The CDR3 spans 13 residues. Germline V gene lookup returns CDR1 MNHEY and CDR2 SVGAGI. The CDR3, as DNA: TGTGCCAGCAGTTCCCAGGGAAGCATTGAAGCTTTCTTT. Translation gives CASSSQGSIEAFF.

This clonotype was detected once. CDR3 loop: CARSFFGAYEQYF. For the CDR3, the DNA is TGTGCTAGGAGCTTTTTTGGGGCCTACGAGCAGTACTTC. The chain uses TRBV11-1 and TRBJ2-7; D is unclear. Germline loops: CDR1 SGHAT, CDR2 FQDESV (reference sequence). The CDR3 loop spans 13 amino acids.

With respect to this clonotype: The germline gene is not matched at one end of the junction; a read error may be the cause. This CDR3 is CAISRPGQGNADTQYF. CDR3 coding DNA: TGTGCCATCAGTCGCCCGGGACAGGGGAACGCAGATACGCAGTATTTT. The V call is TRBV6-2 or TRBV6-3, the J call TRBJ2-3, with 10 bases lining up with TRBD1. The CDR3 contains 16 residues. Germline lookup yields CDR1 MNHEY and CDR2 SVGEGT.

Concerning this clonotype: The conserved phenylalanine or tryptophan is not found at the CDR3 terminus, so this likely reflects a read error. The chain employs TRBV10-2 and TRBJ2-4; 13 positions agree with TRBD2. The CDR3 is made up of 16 amino acids. With V trimmed by 6 bases and J by 5 bases, 7 bases remained unmatched. Germline CDR1 and CDR2: WSHSY and SAAADI. The CDR3 spells CASRIGLAGVENIQYP. DNA of the CDR3: TGCGCCAGCAGAATAGGACTAGCGGGAGTTGAAAACATTCAGTACCCC.

CDR3 nucleotide sequence: TGTGCCAGCAGTTGGGGGGCTGGAGATGCACAGTATTTT. Amino acid sequence: CASSWGAGDAQYF. The V and J genes are TRBV12-3 or TRBV12-4 and TRBJ2-3; tentatively, D is TRBD1 or TRBD2 (6 bases each). With 4 bases removed from V and 12 bases from J, the gap between germline ends came to 17 bases. The length of the CDR3 is 13 residues.

Points on this clonotype: One base away lies a much larger clone, so this may be a sequencing read error. The rearrangement links TRBV10-3 to TRBJ2-7, with D possibly called TRBD1 or TRBD2 (6 bases each). This CDR3 contains 15 residues. V lost 6 bases and J 5 bases, leaving 20 bases between the germline ends. Germline CDR1 reads ENHRY; CDR2 reads SYGVKD. The CDR3: CAIRGGTGDIHEQYF. The CDR3 nucleotides read TGTGCCATCAGGGGGGGTACCGGGGACATTCACGAGCAGTACTTC.

In regard to this clonotype: One end of the junction fails to match germline, which may point to a read error. V is TRBV11-3 and J is TRBJ2-1; TRBD2 might be the D (6 bases). The CDR3 contains 18 residues. Germline V gives CDR1 SGHNT, CDR2 YENEEA. The CDR3 DNA reads as TGTGCCAGCAGCTTAGGTCGACGGGACTTGTTTTCCTACAATGGGCAGTTCTTC. Protein sequence: CASSLGRRDLFSYNGQFF.

Concerning this clonotype itself: A much larger clone differs by one base, so this may be a read error. The rearrangement links TRBV5-6 to TRBJ2-2; D ambiguous. Germline V gene lookup returns CDR1 SGHDT and CDR2 YYEEEE. There are 14 residues in the CDR3. The CDR3 is CTSSRYYITGELFF. In DNA form, the CDR3 reads TGTACCAGCAGCCGCTACTACATCACCGGGGAGCTGTTTTTT.

The rearrangement links TRBV9 to TRBJ2-5; 8 nucleotides match TRBD1. Germline V gene lookup returns CDR1 SGDLS and CDR2 YYNGEE. The CDR3 consists of 15 residues. After removal of 3 bases from V and 5 bases from J, the junction contained 9 bases not matched to a gene. The CDR3 reads CASSAWTGTRETQYF. For the CDR3, the DNA is TGTGCCAGCAGCGCCTGGACAGGGACGCGGGAGACCCAGTACTTC.

Details on this clonotype: The junction differs from germline at one of its ends, possibly a read error. This chain uses TRBV4-2 with TRBJ2-3, with TRBD1 as a possible D gene (7 bases). Germline lookup yields CDR1 LGHNA and CDR2 YNFKEQ. This CDR3 comprises 14 residues. In DNA, the CDR3 is TGCGCCAGCAGCCAGGGGGGTGTATCAGACACGCAATATTTT. Encoded protein: CASSQGGVSDTQYF.

Regarding this clonotype: Possible read error: a much larger clone is one base away. CDR3 protein: CASSVGHGETQYF. CDR3 nucleotides: TGTGCCAGCAGTGTGGGACACGGGGAGACCCAGTACTTC. J is TRBJ2-5 and V is TRBV12-3 or TRBV12-4; D may be TRBD1 (6 bases). CDR3 length: 13 amino acids. V lost 5 bases and J 5 bases, leaving 12 bases between the germline ends.

Comments on this clonotype: Possible read error: a much larger clone is one base away. This chain links TRBV6-5 with TRBJ1-5; the D is unclear. The J call may not be correct, given that the DNA end is closer to TRBJ2-3. Germline V gene lookup returns CDR1 MNHEY and CDR2 SVGAGI. CDR3 length equals 13 residues. The CDR3 protein is CASSYGLRQPQYF. CDR3 DNA sequence: TGTGCCAGCAGTTACGGCCTTCGTCAGCCCCAGTATTTT.

On this clonotype itself: Since no conserved phenylalanine or tryptophan closes the CDR3, a read error is the likely cause. V usage is TRBV2 and J usage is TRBJ2-1, with 13 bases matching TRBD2. Germline V gene data show CDR1 as SNHLY and CDR2 as FYNNEI. This CDR3 spans 18 amino acids. V shed 3 bases and J 9 bases; nucleotides not matched to a gene: 14. The CDR3 sequence: CASSDIELAGGPHIEQFL. As DNA, the CDR3 is TGTGCCAGCAGTGACATCGAACTAGCGGGAGGGCCCCACATTGAGCAGTTCTTA.

Comment on this clonotype: At one end, the junction sequence differs from germline, possibly due to a read error. This sequence joins TRBV10-3 and TRBJ2-5; 7 nucleotides agree with TRBD2. CDR3 length equals 13 residues. In germline, CDR1 is ENHRY, CDR2 SYGVKD. DNA of the CDR3: TGTACCATCAGTGGTACGGGGGGAGAGACCCAGTACTTC. It specifies CTISGTGGETQYF.

This clonotype occurred once. One end of the junction varies from germline; a read error may be responsible. The rearrangement uses TRBV5-6 and TRBJ2-2; weak D call: TRBD2 (6 bases). Germline lookup yields CDR1 SGHDT and CDR2 YYEEEE. The CDR3 is made up of 15 amino acids. CDR3 DNA: TGTGTCAGCAGCTTTGTGCTAGCGAGGACCGGGGAGCTGGTTTTT. This encodes CVSSFVLARTGELVF.

The chain employs TRBV6-5 and TRBJ2-1, with 8 bases that match TRBD2. Unmatched junction bases numbered 8, after V lost 10 bases and J lost 3 bases. CDR1 MNHEY and CDR2 SVGAGI come from the germline V gene. This CDR3 is built from 14 residues. CDR3 nucleotide sequence: TGTGCCAACGCGCGGGAGGAGGGCTACAATGAGCAGTTCTTC. Residues: CANAREEGYNEQFF.

Note on this clonotype: Since a much larger clone is just one base distant, this may be a read error. The chain couples TRBV6-1 to TRBJ2-7; TRBD1 aligns across 9 bases. The length of the CDR3 is 16 residues. Trimming took 2 bases from V and 3 from J; bases not matched to a gene: 8. Germline V gene sequence: CDR1 MNHNS, CDR2 SASEGT. CDR3 in DNA: TGTGCCAGCAGTGAATGGTTGACAGGGGGTCGCTACGAGCAGTACTTC. As protein: CASSEWLTGGRYEQYF.

With regard to this clonotype: It is likely a read error, because the conserved phenylalanine at the end of the CDR3 is missing. V usage is TRBV12-3 or TRBV12-4 and J usage is TRBJ1-2; a weak D match, TRBD1 (5 bases). This CDR3 spans 15 amino acids. The germline V and J ends were trimmed by 6 bases and 6 bases, with 20 bases remaining between them. The CDR3 DNA reads TGTGCCAGCAGCCAAAACCCCGGGACTGGAGATGGCTACACCATC. It encodes CASSQNPGTGDGYTI.

This clonotype came up once. The J gene is TRBJ1-6, the V gene TRBV28; no reliable D call. The V end was cut by 7 bases, the J end by 8 bases, with 12 bases between. CDR3 length: 13 residues. Germline V gene data show CDR1 as MDHEN and CDR2 as SYDVKM. The CDR3 loop reads CASMYIYDSPLHF. The CDR3 region has the DNA TGTGCCAGCATGTATATATACGATTCACCCCTCCACTTT.

This clonotype has just a few counts. The chain links TRBV5-1 to TRBJ2-6; the D gene could be TRBD1 or TRBD2 (5 bases each). V was trimmed by 0 bases and J by 2 bases, leaving 9 bases between them. This CDR3 comprises 16 residues. Germline loops: CDR1 SGHRS, CDR2 YFSETQ. In DNA, the CDR3 is TGCGCCAGCAGCTTGGGGGACGGGGCTGGGGCCAACGTCCTGACTTTC. It specifies CASSLGDGAGANVLTF.

The J gene is TRBJ2-7, the V gene TRBV28; D is unresolved. The CDR3 sequence is 14 residues long. The germline V and J ends were trimmed by 7 bases and 1 base, with 14 bases remaining between them. CDR1 and CDR2 from the germline V gene are MDHEN and SYDVKM. CDR3 residues: CASTVGIPSYEQYF. For the CDR3, the DNA is TGTGCCAGCACCGTGGGGATCCCGTCCTACGAGCAGTACTTC. The variable domain in full, with the rest retrieved from reference TRBV28 and TRBJ2-7, is DVKVTQSSRYLVKRTGEKVFLECVQDMDHENMFWYRQDPGLGLRLIYFSYDVKMKEKGDIPEGYSVSREKKERFSLILESASTNQTSMYLCASTVGIPSYEQYFGPGTRLTVT.

In its sample, this clonotype was seen many times. The chain recombines TRBV5-5 with TRBJ2-1, with 13 positions matching TRBD2. J gave up 4 bases and V 3 bases, and 4 bases lay outside the gene matches. CDR1 and CDR2 from the germline V gene are SGHKS and YYEKEE (reference sequence). CDR3 size: 16 residues. For the CDR3, the DNA is TGTGCCAGCAGCTCCGGACTAGCGGGAGCTTACAATGAGCAGTTCTTC. Translated: CASSSGLAGAYNEQFF.

This clonotype was found a few times. The junction differs from germline at one of its ends, possibly a read error. V usage is TRBV11-2 and J usage is TRBJ2-3; TRBD2 matches 11 bases. The CDR3 has 16 amino acids. The germline V gene encodes CDR1 SGHAT and CDR2 FQNNGV. For the CDR3, the DNA is TGTGCCTGCAGCAAGACTAGCGGGGACACCACAGATACGCAGTACTTT. This gives the protein CACSKTSGDTTDTQYF.

About this clonotype itself: No conserved phenylalanine or tryptophan is present at the end of the CDR3, so a read error is the likely explanation. This rearrangement joins TRBV11-2 to TRBJ1-6; the D is unclear. CDR1 and CDR2 (germline): SGHAT, FQNNGV. CDR3 length equals 14 residues. The CDR3 DNA follows: TGTGCCAACAGCCAACCCCGATATAATTCATCCCTCCACTTA. Residues: CANSQPRYNSSLHL.